The 2 T cell receptor beta chains below come from one sample, sequenced in a study of blood T cell repertoires in COVID-19. The repertoire was sequenced with immunoSEQ multiplex PCR; TCRdb's copy has only in-frame clones and lacks some. Seen here are roughly 130,000 clones, 70% to 85% observed once, and the top ten hold approximately 3.6%. Sequenced sample: peripheral blood. All receptors come from a man in his fifties or sixties with acute or convalescent COVID-19.

The genes are TRBV6-2 or TRBV6-3 and TRBJ2-1, with a tentative D call TRBD2 (6 bases). V was shortened by 4 bases and J by 0 bases, with 16 bases between the two germline ends. Germline lookup yields CDR1 MNHEY and CDR2 SVGEGT. This CDR3 is built from 17 residues. The CDR3 protein is CASSSGGGGLSYNEQFF. CDR3 nucleotides: TGTGCCAGCAGTTCAGGCGGTGGGGGACTCTCCTACAATGAGCAGTTCTTC.

The sample holds one count of this clone. The gene calls are TRBV14 and TRBJ1-2; D might be TRBD1 (6 bases). CDR1 is SGHDN, CDR2 FVKESK, per germline. V lost 3 bases to trimming and J lost 8 bases, with 13 bases between them. CDR3 length: 13 residues. The CDR3 coding sequence is TGTGCCAGCAGCCACGGACCCACAGGGGGCTACACCTTC. It encodes CASSHGPTGGYTF. Variable domain in full (rest from reference TRBV14 and TRBJ1-2): EAGVTQFPSHSVIEKGQTVTLRCDPISGHDNLYWYRRVMGKEIKFLLHFVKESKQDESGMPNNRFLAERTGGTYSTLKVQPAELEDSGVYFCASSHGPTGGYTFGSGTRLTVV.